A selection of T cell receptor beta chains follows, all from one sample in a study of vaccination and CD4 T cells after COVID-19. TCRdb re-called the PCR reads through MiXCR, storing one row per CDR3 protein. Seen here are about 18,000 distinct CDR3 sequences, roughly 52% observed once, and the top ten hold 7.5% to 9%. Antigens for these TCRs are unknown. Sequenced input: CD4+ T cells from blood, cultured in vitro. These receptor sequences come from a human donor who had recovered from COVID-19. The CDR3 runs from the conserved cysteine through the conserved F or W. D genes are given only for firm matches. Clone size is given for some rows only: seen once, a few or many times, or a class if the clone is expanded.

v_gene	abundance	d_gene	j_gene	CDR3nt	CDR3aa
TRBV7-2	NA	TRBD2	TRBJ2-7	TGTGCCAGCAGCATACTAGCGCAGAGCTCCTACGAGCAGTACTTC	CASSILAQSSYEQYF
TRBV6-2/TRBV6-3	medium-sized	NA	TRBJ2-2	TGTGCCAGCAGCCCGAACACCGGGGAGCTGTTTTTT	CASSPNTGELFF
TRBV29-1	medium-sized	NA	TRBJ1-1	TGCAGCGTTGTCTCCAGGGTAGAAGCTTTCTTT	CSVVSRVEAFF
TRBV12-3/TRBV12-4	NA	NA	TRBJ2-3	TGTGCCAGCAGGCGACAGGTCACAGATACGCAGTATTTT	CASRRQVTDTQYF
TRBV7-8	NA	NA	TRBJ1-2	TGTGCCAGCAGCCTGGACGGCTATGGCTACACCTTC	CASSLDGYGYTF
TRBV6-2/TRBV6-3	NA	NA	TRBJ2-3	TGTGCCAGCAGTTACAGTTCAGCAGATACGCAGTATTTT	CASSYSSADTQYF
TRBV6-1	NA	NA	TRBJ1-1	TGTGCCAGCAGCCCGTGGACGGATAACACTGAAGCTTTCTTT	CASSPWTDNTEAFF
TRBV20-1	NA	TRBD2	TRBJ2-4	TGCAGTGGCGGGAGGGCCGGGGGAAACATTCAGTACTTC	CSGGRAGGNIQYF
TRBV19	NA	NA	TRBJ1-2	TGTGCCAGTAGTATCGAGGACGGGGGCGGAGGCTACACCTTC	CASSIEDGGGGYTF
TRBV20-1	NA	TRBD2	TRBJ2-3	TGCAGTGCTGGGCTAGCGGGAGTTACAGATACGCAGTATTTT	CSAGLAGVTDTQYF
TRBV4-2	once	TRBD1	TRBJ2-7	TGTGCCAGCAGCAGTCGACAGGGGGCAGAATACGAGCAGTACTTC	CASSSRQGAEYEQYF
TRBV19	few	NA	TRBJ1-5	TGTGCCAGTAGTATAGGGCTGGGGCAGCCCCAGCATTTT	CASSIGLGQPQHF
TRBV6-2/TRBV6-3	NA	TRBD1	TRBJ2-3	TGTGCCAGCAGTTCCTGGACAGGGGGCACAGATACGCAGTATTTT	CASSSWTGGTDTQYF
TRBV20-1	NA	TRBD1	TRBJ1-6	TGCAGTACCATGACAGGGTCTAGTTCACCCCTCCACTTT	CSTMTGSSSPLHF
TRBV27	NA	TRBD1	TRBJ2-3	TGTGCCAGCAACTCCTTCCAGGGGGCATTAGATACGCAGTATTTT	CASNSFQGALDTQYF
TRBV10-3	NA	TRBD1	TRBJ2-7	TGTGCCATCAGCCGACAGGGTCGAAGCACCTACGAGCAGTACTTC	CAISRQGRSTYEQYF
TRBV2	NA	NA	TRBJ1-1	TGTGCCAGCAGACAGGGACACGCCTCTGAAGCTTTCTTT	CASRQGHASEAFF
TRBV6-5	large	NA	TRBJ2-2	TGTGCCAGCAGTTACTCGATCGGGGAGCTGTTTTTT	CASSYSIGELFF
TRBV21-1	few	NA	TRBJ1-5	TGTGCCAGCAGCTCCGGGGGAAATCAGCCCCAGCATTTT	CASSSGGNQPQHF
TRBV20-1	few	NA	TRBJ1-1	TGCAGTGCTAGCCCTCAGGGTAACACTGAAGCTTTCTTT	CSASPQGNTEAFF
TRBV6-1	NA	TRBD1	TRBJ2-7	TGTGCCAGCAGGGAGACAGGGTCCACCTACGAGCAGTACTTC	CASRETGSTYEQYF
TRBV7-7	NA	TRBD2	TRBJ2-3	TGTGCTAGCAGCCCGGGACTAGCGGGAGGAGTGAGTACGCAGTATTTT	CASSPGLAGGVSTQYF
TRBV12-3/TRBV12-4	NA	TRBD1	TRBJ2-6	TGTGCCAGCAGTTATACACAGGGGCCCAGCGTCCTGACTTTC	CASSYTQGPSVLTF
TRBV5-4	NA	NA	TRBJ1-2	TGTGCCAGCAGCTTCCCTACCGGGGACTATGGCTACACCTTC	CASSFPTGDYGYTF
TRBV7-9	NA	NA	TRBJ2-5	TGTGCCAGCAGCTTAGCCTATACACCGGGCCAGGGGGAGACCCAGTACTTC	CASSLAYTPGQGETQYF
TRBV6-5	NA	NA	TRBJ1-3	TGTGCCAGCAGTTACGAGGCGCCTGAGACCTCTGGAAACACCATATATTTT	CASSYEAPETSGNTIYF
TRBV4-1	NA	TRBD2	TRBJ2-7	TGCGCCAGCAGCCAAGTGGGACTAGCGGGAGATGAGCAGTACTTC	CASSQVGLAGDEQYF
TRBV15	NA	NA	TRBJ2-1	TGTGCCACCAGCAGAACACCCGGCGGGAAGCAGTTCTTC	CATSRTPGGKQFF
TRBV19	NA	TRBD2	TRBJ2-7	TGTGCCAGTAGTATAGAGGTATCCAGCGGGATCACCTACGAGCAGTACTTC	CASSIEVSSGITYEQYF
TRBV30	once	TRBD1	TRBJ2-1	TGTGCCTGGAGTCGGACAGGTTTGGCGTCCTACAATGAGCAGTTCTTC	CAWSRTGLASYNEQFF
TRBV10-3	NA	NA	TRBJ1-2	TGTGCCATCACTTTAGACAGCCTTCAGGGCTACACCTTC	CAITLDSLQGYTF
TRBV6-1	NA	TRBD1	TRBJ1-4	TGTGCCAGCACTTGGGACAGGGGGGATGAAAAACTGTTTTTT	CASTWDRGDEKLFF
TRBV10-3	NA	TRBD1	TRBJ1-2	TGTGCCGTTGAGGACAGGGTAGGGTATGGCTACACCTTC	CAVEDRVGYGYTF
TRBV5-1	NA	TRBD1	TRBJ2-2	TGCGCCAGCAGCTTCTACCGGGACAGGGTGAACACCGGGGAGCTGTTTTTT	CASSFYRDRVNTGELFF
TRBV7-2	few	TRBD1	TRBJ2-7	TGTGCCAGCAGCTTAGCTTCGGTCAGGGGGAACAACGAGCAGTACTTC	CASSLASVRGNNEQYF
TRBV10-3	once	NA	TRBJ2-1	TGTGCCATCAGGACTCGGGAACAGAGCTCCTACAATGAGCAGTTCTTC	CAIRTREQSSYNEQFF
TRBV20-1	few	NA	TRBJ2-7	TGCAGCCCTAAGGGGGGGGTGGGGTTATCCTACGAGCAGTACTTC	CSPKGGVGLSYEQYF
TRBV27	few	TRBD1	TRBJ1-5	TGTGCCAGAGGACCGGGACAGCTTAGCAATCAGCCCCAGCATTTT	CARGPGQLSNQPQHF
TRBV18	NA	NA	TRBJ1-2	TGTGCCAGCTCACCACCGCCAGCTAACTATGGCTACACCTTC	CASSPPPANYGYTF
TRBV6-1	NA	TRBD1	TRBJ2-4	TGTGCCAGCAGGGGACAGGCGGAAAACATTCAGTACTTC	CASRGQAENIQYF
TRBV20-1	NA	NA	TRBJ1-1	TGCAGTGCTAGAGGGGGCTTAGACACTGAAGCTTTCTTT	CSARGGLDTEAFF